The rows below give T cell receptor beta chains drawn from one sample of a study of T cell responses to AZD1222 COVID-19 vaccine. TCRdb's table, derived via immunoSEQ multiplex PCR, lists solely in-frame clones and lacks some. This repertoire shows 86,000 or so clones, about 92% found once; its top ten account for approximately 3%. The material sequenced was peripheral blood, taken on day 0 of AZD1222 vaccination. Receptor source: an adult in good health. Each CDR3 is given with its conserved first and last residue.

CASSLHTGGKGAEAFF	TRBV14	16
CASSPAEVRKTQYF	TRBV18	14
CASSQENRARYEQYF	TRBV3-1/TRBV3-2	15
CASSFRPSTNEKLFF	TRBV11-1	15
CASSQGTGDEQYF	TRBV4-1	13
CASSYPPGSYEQYF	TRBV6-6	14
CAWSASPSPYGYTF	TRBV30	14
CASSEPGVTDTQYF	TRBV6-1	14
CASSQDEGRVNQPQHF	TRBV4-1	16
CASSPDSSGEKLFF	TRBV7-9	14
CAGGLAGTEQFF	TRBV7-8	12
CASSLSGGTEAFF	TRBV27	13
CASLTSTDTQYF	TRBV18	12
CASSSGLAGLVDEQYF	TRBV7-3	16
CATSREQINTGELFF	TRBV15	15
CASSYDGGGTPYEQYF	TRBV6-5	16
CASSTPKGEGLRGYTF	TRBV7-9	16
CASSQDRRLLRDEQFF	TRBV4-1	16
CATSAAGGRDEAFF	TRBV24-1	14
CAAGGLYEQYF	TRBV7-9	11
CASSSGGSSNQPQHF	TRBV28	15
CASSGQGSYEQYF	TRBV10-1	13
CATSRGSNQPQHF	TRBV15	13
CASTTGAGNIQYF	TRBV2	13